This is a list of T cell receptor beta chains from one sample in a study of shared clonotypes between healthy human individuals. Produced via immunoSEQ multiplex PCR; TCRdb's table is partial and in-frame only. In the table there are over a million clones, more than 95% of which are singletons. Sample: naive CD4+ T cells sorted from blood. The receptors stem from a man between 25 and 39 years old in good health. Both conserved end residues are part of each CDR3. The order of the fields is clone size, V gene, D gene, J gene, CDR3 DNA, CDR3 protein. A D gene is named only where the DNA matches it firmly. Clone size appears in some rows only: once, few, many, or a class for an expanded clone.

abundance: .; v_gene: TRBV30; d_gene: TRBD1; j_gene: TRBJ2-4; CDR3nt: TGTGCCTGGAGTGTACAGGGGGTGGGCAAAAACATTCAGTACTTC; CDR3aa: CAWSVQGVGKNIQYF
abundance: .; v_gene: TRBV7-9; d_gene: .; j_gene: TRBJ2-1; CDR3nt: TGTGCCAGCACCTCCTTACCCCCGGGGCTTTCCAACAATGAGCAGTTCTTC; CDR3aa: CASTSLPPGLSNNEQFF
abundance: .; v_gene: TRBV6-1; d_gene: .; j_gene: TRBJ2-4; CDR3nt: TGTGCCAGCAGTGAAGCGGGGGACGGCGGCAAAAACATTCAGTACTTC; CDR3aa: CASSEAGDGGKNIQYF
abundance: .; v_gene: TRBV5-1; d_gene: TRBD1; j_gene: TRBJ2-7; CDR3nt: TGCGCCAGCAGCCCCCAGGGGGCCTACGAGCAGTACTTC; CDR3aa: CASSPQGAYEQYF
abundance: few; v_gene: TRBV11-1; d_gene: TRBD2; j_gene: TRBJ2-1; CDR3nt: TGTGCCAGCAGCTTTAGCGGGGAGTGGTCCTACAATGAGCAGTTCTTC; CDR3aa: CASSFSGEWSYNEQFF
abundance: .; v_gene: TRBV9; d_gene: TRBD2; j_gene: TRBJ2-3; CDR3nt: TGTGCCAGCAGCTCCCAGCGGGGTACAGATACGCAGTATTTT; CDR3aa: CASSSQRGTDTQYF
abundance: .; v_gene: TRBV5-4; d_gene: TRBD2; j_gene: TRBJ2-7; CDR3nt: TGTGCCAGCAGCTTGGGTGGACTAGCGGGACTCTACGAGCAGTACTTC; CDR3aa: CASSLGGLAGLYEQYF
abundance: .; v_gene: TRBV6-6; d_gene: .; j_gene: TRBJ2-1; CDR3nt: TGTGCCAGCAGAGTAGGGTCCAGCTCCTACAATGAGCAGTTCTTC; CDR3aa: CASRVGSSSYNEQFF
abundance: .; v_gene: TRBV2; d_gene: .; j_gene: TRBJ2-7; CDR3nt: TGTGCCAGCACCCTTGAGCGAGGGTTTAGGTACGAGCAGTACTTC; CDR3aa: CASTLERGFRYEQYF
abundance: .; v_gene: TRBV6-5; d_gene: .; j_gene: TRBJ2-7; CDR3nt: TGTGCCAGCAGTTACTCCCGGGGGGCTAACTACGAGCAGTACTTC; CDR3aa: CASSYSRGANYEQYF
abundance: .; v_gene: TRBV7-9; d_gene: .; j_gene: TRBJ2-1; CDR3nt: TGTGCCAGCAGCTTAGCGCGACACAATGAGCAGTTCTTC; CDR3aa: CASSLARHNEQFF
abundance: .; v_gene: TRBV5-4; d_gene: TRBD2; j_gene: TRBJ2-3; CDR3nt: TGTGCCAGCAGCTCCGGACTAGCGGGAGGGACTAGCACAGATACGCAGTATTTT; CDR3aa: CASSSGLAGGTSTDTQYF
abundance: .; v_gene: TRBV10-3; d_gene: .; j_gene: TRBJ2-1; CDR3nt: TGTGCCATCAGTGGCGCTAACAATGAGCAGTTCTTC; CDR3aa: CAISGANNEQFF
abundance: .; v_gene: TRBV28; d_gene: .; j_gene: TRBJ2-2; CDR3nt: TGTGCCAGCAGTGAGTTCGGTGGAGGGGTAGCCGGGGAGCTGTTTTTT; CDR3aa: CASSEFGGGVAGELFF
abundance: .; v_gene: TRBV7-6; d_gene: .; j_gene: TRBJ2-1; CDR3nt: TGTGCCAGCAGCTCGATAGTTCCCAATGAGCAGTTCTTC; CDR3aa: CASSSIVPNEQFF
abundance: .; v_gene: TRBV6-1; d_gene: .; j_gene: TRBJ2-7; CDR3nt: TGTGCCAGCAGTGCGCTGGGGGCAGTCTTCTACGAGCAGTACTTC; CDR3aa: CASSALGAVFYEQYF
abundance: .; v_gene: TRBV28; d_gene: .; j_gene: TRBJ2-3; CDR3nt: TGTGCCAGCAATCCGGGGGTAGCAGATACGCAGTATTTT; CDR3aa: CASNPGVADTQYF
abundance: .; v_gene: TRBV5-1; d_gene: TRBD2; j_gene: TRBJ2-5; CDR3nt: TGCGCCAGCAGCTTTAGCGGGAGGAACCAAGAGACCCAGTACTTC; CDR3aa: CASSFSGRNQETQYF
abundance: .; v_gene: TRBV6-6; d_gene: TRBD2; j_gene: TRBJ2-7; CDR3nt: TGTGCCAGCAGACAAGACGCCGGGACTAGAAACTACGAGCAGTACTTC; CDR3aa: CASRQDAGTRNYEQYF
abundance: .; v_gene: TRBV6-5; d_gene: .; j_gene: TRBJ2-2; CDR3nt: TGTGCCAGCAGTGCGAACACCGGGGAGCTGTTTTTT; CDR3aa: CASSANTGELFF